The 32 T cell receptor beta chains below come from one sample, sequenced in a study of shared clonotypes between healthy human individuals. TCRdb keeps only in-frame clones here, not all; method: immunoSEQ multiplex PCR. The sample carries some 1.5 million clones, about 96% recorded once. The source material was naive CD4+ T cells sorted from blood. Subset of the sample: CD45RA+ positively selected. The receptors come from a young man in good health.

The V call is TRBV6-5, the J call TRBJ2-7, with TRBD2 matching 8 bases. The length of the CDR3 is 14 residues. J lost 1 base, V lost 6 bases, and 5 bases had no gene match. The germline gives CDR1 MNHEY, CDR2 SVGAGI. CDR3 DNA sequence: TGTGCCAGCAGGGGTAGCGGGACGTCCTACGAGCAGTACTTC. Residues: CASRGSGTSYEQYF.

The count of this clone is one. The CDR3 region has the DNA TGTGCCAGCATGGCGGGGGGACGGTACCAAGAGACCCAGTACTTC. Translated, it gives CASMAGGRYQETQYF. This chain connects TRBV2 to TRBJ2-5; 8 bases are a match to TRBD2. Germline CDR1 and CDR2: SNHLY and FYNNEI. J was trimmed by 0 bases and V by 7 bases; bases with no gene match: 7. The CDR3 is 15 amino acids.

This sequence joins TRBV12-5 and TRBJ2-2, with 12 bases aligning to TRBD2. J lost 6 bases, V lost 5 bases, and 10 bases had no gene match. The CDR3 is made up of 17 amino acids. CDR1 LGHNT and CDR2 FRNRAP come from the germline V gene. The CDR3 region has the DNA TGTGCTAGTGGTCAAGTTATGACTAGCGGGGGCTCCGGGGAGCTGTTTTTT. Amino acids: CASGQVMTSGGSGELFF.

This clone has a single count. This chain connects TRBV5-1 to TRBJ2-2; TRBD1 matches 9 bases. Germline CDR1 and CDR2: SGHRS and YFSETQ. This CDR3 comprises 20 residues. V dropped 0 bases and J dropped 6; count of bases not matched to a gene: 18. CDR3 sequence reads: CASSLVPSPGTGYDAGELFF. Here the CDR3 DNA reads TGCGCCAGCAGCTTGGTCCCCTCCCCCGGGACAGGGTATGACGCCGGGGAGCTGTTTTTT.

As to this clone: This same CDR3 is encoded by further DNA sequences in the sample. The rearrangement links TRBV5-4 to TRBJ1-1; 7 bases are a match to TRBD1. V was pared by 1 base and J by 4 bases, with 1 base of the junction left unmatched. Germline values: CDR1 SGHNT, CDR2 YYREEE (reference sequence). The CDR3 covers 13 residues. CDR3 bases: TGTGCCAGCAGCTTGACAGGGGCCACTGAAGCTTTCTTT. Translating it yields CASSLTGATEAFF.

This clone appeared a single time. This chain uses TRBV7-2 with TRBJ2-3, with 16 bases fitting TRBD2. The CDR3 consists of 13 residues. V lost 5 bases to trimming and J lost 10 bases; unmatched junction nucleotides: 0. Germline assignment: CDR1 SGHTA and CDR2 FQGNSA. For the CDR3, the DNA is TGTGCCAGCAGCGGGACTAGCGGGAGGGCGCAGTATTTT. This codes for CASSGTSGRAQYF.

The genes are TRBV5-1 and TRBJ2-4; TRBD2 might be the D (7 bases). Per germline, CDR1 SGHRS and CDR2 YFSETQ. The CDR3 runs to 15 residues. Between the trimmed V and J ends, which lost 3 bases and 7 bases, there was a span of 17 bases. This CDR3 is CASSSVTGGTNIQYF. The CDR3 nucleotides are TGCGCCAGCAGCTCTGTAACGGGGGGCACGAACATTCAGTACTTC.

The V gene is TRBV30, the J gene TRBJ2-1; D remains ambiguous. Trimming removed 8 bases from V and 2 bases from J, with 19 bases in between. There are 15 residues in the CDR3. Germline lookup yields CDR1 GTSNPN and CDR2 SVGIG (reference sequence). The CDR3 DNA reads TGTGCCGGCAAAGGTGCGAGGTCCACCTACAATGAGCAGTTCTTC. It yields the protein CAGKGARSTYNEQFF.

The chain links TRBV6-5 to TRBJ1-1, with D unresolved. There are 14 residues in the CDR3. Trimming took 2 bases from V and 5 from J, leaving 12 bases between them. Germline loops: CDR1 MNHEY, CDR2 SVGAGI. DNA for the CDR3: TGTGCCAGCAGTTACGTTTTATCTGGGACTGAAGCTTTCTTT. As protein: CASSYVLSGTEAFF.

The rearrangement uses TRBV6-5 and TRBJ1-5, with D perhaps TRBD1 (6 bases). CDR1 is MNHEY and CDR2 is SVGAGI in the germline V gene. Trimming left V 6 bases short and J 6 bases short, with 15 bases between. The CDR3 has 14 residues. DNA of the CDR3: TGTGCCAGCAGCCAGGTGGGGGGCCTTCAGCCCCAGCATTTT. Translated: CASSQVGGLQPQHF.

The chain has TRBV27 and TRBJ2-7, with 10 nucleotides matching TRBD2. There are 14 residues in the CDR3. Germline V gene lookup returns CDR1 MNHEY and CDR2 SMNVEV (reference sequence). V shed 5 bases and J 6 bases; nucleotides not matched to a gene: 7. CDR3 in amino acids: CASSKREGSAEQYF. DNA of the CDR3: TGTGCCAGCAGTAAGCGGGAGGGATCGGCCGAGCAGTACTTC.

J is TRBJ2-5 and V is TRBV9; possibly TRBD2 for D (5 bases). Germline V lookup: CDR1 SGDLS, CDR2 YYNGEE. The CDR3 is made up of 14 amino acids. V was shortened by 4 bases and J by 2 bases, with 12 bases between the two germline ends. This chain's CDR3 is CASSRTRGQETQYF. For the CDR3, the DNA is TGTGCCAGCAGCCGTACCCGCGGGCAAGAGACCCAGTACTTC.

V and J are TRBV5-1 and TRBJ1-2; D remains ambiguous. V was trimmed by 1 base and J by 3 bases, leaving 7 bases between them. Germline values: CDR1 SGHRS, CDR2 YFSETQ. The CDR3 runs 13 residues. Written as DNA, the CDR3 is TGCGCCAGCAGCTTGACAGTTTACTATGGCTACACCTTC. Amino acid sequence: CASSLTVYYGYTF. Drawing the rest from reference TRBV5-1 and TRBJ1-2, the complete variable domain is KAGVTQTPRYLIKTRGQQVTLSCSPISGHRSVSWYQQTPGQGLQFLFEYFSETQRNKGNFPGRFSGRQFSNSRSEMNVSTLELGDSALYLCASSLTVYYGYTFGSGTRLTVV.

The gene calls are TRBV28 and TRBJ1-1; the match to TRBD1 covers 8 bases. Trimming took 5 bases from V and 7 from J; bases not matched to a gene: 18. CDR1 is MDHEN, CDR2 SYDVKM, per germline. The CDR3 is 17 amino acids. The CDR3 nucleotides read TGTGCCAGCAGTGTACCACAGGGGGGACCCCTTCACGATGAAGCTTTCTTT. It encodes CASSVPQGGPLHDEAFF. The full variable domain, in which reference TRBV28 and TRBJ1-1 provide the parts outside the CDR3, is DVKVTQSSRYLVKRTGEKVFLECVQDMDHENMFWYRQDPGLGLRLIYFSYDVKMKEKGDIPEGYSVSREKKERFSLILESASTNQTSMYLCASSVPQGGPLHDEAFFGQGTRLTVV.

This chain uses TRBV9 with TRBJ2-5; D possibly matches TRBD1 or TRBD2 (5 bases each). In germline, CDR1 is SGDLS, CDR2 YYNGEE. V lost 0 bases, J lost 4 bases, and 13 bases lay in between. The CDR3 is 15 residues long. CDR3 in DNA: TGTGCCAGCAGCGTAGGGGGCCTTGGGAGAGAGACCCAGTACTTC. Translation: CASSVGGLGRETQYF. The whole variable domain, remainder taken from reference TRBV9 and TRBJ2-5, is DSGVTQTPKHLITATGQRVTLRCSPRSGDLSVYWYQQSLDQGLQFLIQYYNGEERAKGNILERFSAQQFPDLHSELNLSSLELGDSALYFCASSVGGLGRETQYFGPGTRLLVL.

The sample holds one count of this clone. The V call is TRBV28, the J call TRBJ2-1, with D tentatively TRBD1 (5 bases). CDR3 size: 13 residues. Looked up from germline, CDR1 is MDHEN and CDR2 is SYDVKM. Trimming shortened V by 7 bases and J by 4 bases, and 11 bases separated the two germline ends. As DNA, the CDR3 is TGTGCCAGCACTAAGACAGCGTACAATGAGCAGTTCTTC. Protein: CASTKTAYNEQFF.

The CDR3 protein is CASSGFSGSGTDTQYF. DNA for the CDR3: TGTGCCAGCAGTGGATTTAGCGGGAGCGGTACAGATACGCAGTATTTT. This sequence joins TRBV2 and TRBJ2-3, with TRBD2 matching over 9 bases. The germline CDR1 and CDR2 sequences are SNHLY and FYNNEI. Trimming cost V 4 bases and J 3 bases; bases outside gene matches: 8. This CDR3 spans 16 amino acids.

This clone appeared a single time. The V call is TRBV28, the J call TRBJ1-2, with a possible D match to TRBD1 (6 bases). V was trimmed by 10 bases and J by 1 base, leaving 10 bases between them. Germline V gives CDR1 MDHEN, CDR2 SYDVKM. This CDR3 has 12 amino acids. The CDR3 protein is CATQGINYGYTF. The DNA for the CDR3 is TGTGCCACACAGGGAATTAACTATGGCTACACCTTC.

The gene calls are TRBV7-9 and TRBJ1-1; D not resolved. V was cut by 5 bases and J by 11 bases, with 18 bases left in between. The CDR3 is 13 amino acids. Germline lookup yields CDR1 SEHNR and CDR2 FQNEAQ (reference sequence). CDR3 residues: CASSNFVLVEAFF. Here the CDR3 DNA reads TGTGCCAGCAGCAACTTCGTCCTGGTGGAGGCTTTCTTT.

The chain is built from TRBV5-8 and TRBJ2-2; D gene unclear. Germline V gene sequence: CDR1 SGHTS, CDR2 YDEGEE. V dropped 4 bases and J dropped 1 base, with 14 bases sitting between them. This CDR3 is built from 16 residues. The CDR3 loop reads CASSPDIPRNTGELFF. DNA for the CDR3: TGTGCCAGCAGCCCCGACATTCCTAGGAACACCGGGGAGCTGTTTTTT.

J is TRBJ1-1 and V is TRBV29-1; D remains ambiguous. The CDR3 has 13 amino acids. Looked up from germline, CDR1 is SQVTM and CDR2 is ANQGSEA. Trimming removed 2 bases at V and 4 bases at J, with 11 bases between. CDR3 sequence: CSVERWLGTEAFF. The CDR3 DNA is TGCAGCGTTGAACGGTGGTTGGGCACTGAAGCTTTCTTT.

This clone occurred once. The rearrangement links TRBV20-1 to TRBJ2-7; D call uncertain. Per germline, CDR1 DFQATT and CDR2 SNEGSKA (reference sequence). This CDR3 is built from 11 residues. V was cut by 3 bases and J by 10 bases, with 13 bases left in between. CDR3 coding DNA: TGCAGTGCTAGGGATGACGGGCTACAGTACTTC. Encoded protein: CSARDDGLQYF.

This chain links TRBV28 with TRBJ2-7; D is ambiguous. CDR1 and CDR2 (germline): MDHEN, SYDVKM. This CDR3 has 13 residues. V was pared by 2 bases and J by 4 bases, with 9 bases between. Here the CDR3 DNA reads TGTGCCAGCAGTTTAATCGGGTTATACGAGCAGTACTTC. Amino acids: CASSLIGLYEQYF.

This chain connects TRBV19 to TRBJ1-5; D gene uncertain. Germline CDR1 and CDR2: LNHDA and SQIVND (reference sequence). The CDR3 has 13 amino acids. V was cut by 6 bases and J by 7 bases, with 13 bases left in between. The CDR3, as DNA: TGTGCCAGTAGAGGAGGTGTAGAGCAGCCCCAGCATTTT. This gives the protein CASRGGVEQPQHF.

The genes are TRBV7-9 and TRBJ2-5, with TRBD1 matching 7 bases. Losses at the gene ends were 5 bases for V and 4 bases for J; bases not matched to a gene: 13. The CDR3 sequence is 16 residues long. Germline values: CDR1 SEHNR, CDR2 FQNEAQ (reference sequence). The CDR3 loop reads CASSQGDGVIRETQYF. DNA of the CDR3: TGTGCCAGCAGCCAGGGGGATGGGGTAATTCGAGAGACCCAGTACTTC.

With regard to this clone: Different DNA sequences within this sample yield the same CDR3. The gene calls are TRBV5-1 and TRBJ2-7; D is undetermined. There are 13 residues in the CDR3. The germline V gene encodes CDR1 SGHRS and CDR2 YFSETQ. V dropped 1 base and J dropped 3 bases, with 8 bases sitting between them. This chain's CDR3 is CASSLPSSYEQYF. In DNA, the CDR3 is TGCGCCAGCAGCTTGCCGTCTAGCTACGAGCAGTACTTC.

J is TRBJ1-1 and V is TRBV7-2, with a possible D match to TRBD1 (6 bases). The CDR3 totals 14 residues. Trimming left V 5 bases short and J 4 bases short, with 14 bases between. Germline CDR1 SGHTA, CDR2 FQGNSA. Here the CDR3 reads CASSTGGAGTEAFF. As DNA, the CDR3 is TGTGCCAGCAGCACGGGGGGGGCTGGCACTGAAGCTTTCTTT.

CDR3 in DNA: TGTGCCAGCAGCTTAAGGACTAGCGGGACCAATGAGCAGTTCTTC. It codes for CASSLRTSGTNEQFF. J is TRBJ2-1 and V is TRBV7-2; TRBD2 matches at 12 bases. V was pared by 2 bases and J by 6 bases, with 2 bases of the junction left unmatched. Germline values: CDR1 SGHTA, CDR2 FQGNSA. This CDR3 spans 15 amino acids.

The gene calls are TRBV4-1 and TRBJ1-1; no definite D call. V gave up 6 bases and J gave up 0 bases, with 11 bases separating them. Looked up from germline, CDR1 is MGHRA and CDR2 is YSYEKL. The CDR3 has 14 amino acids. The CDR3 DNA follows: TGCGCCAGCAGTCGCCAGGCAGTGAACACTGAAGCTTTCTTT. Amino acid sequence: CASSRQAVNTEAFF.

The chain joins TRBV4-3 to TRBJ2-4, with D perhaps matching TRBD2 (5 bases). With 0 bases removed from V and 0 bases from J, the gap between germline ends came to 12 bases. CDR3 length equals 17 residues. From germline, CDR1 is LGHNA and CDR2 YSLEER. The CDR3 sequence: CASSQDPTRVAKNIQYF. CDR3 nucleotides: TGCGCCAGCAGCCAAGACCCCACGAGGGTAGCCAAAAACATTCAGTACTTC.

The genes are TRBV11-2 and TRBJ2-1, with 12 positions matching TRBD2. This CDR3 is built from 17 residues. V was pared by 5 bases and J by 12 bases, with 17 bases of the junction left unmatched. In germline, CDR1 is SGHAT, CDR2 FQNNGV. CDR3 bases: TGTGCCAGCAGCCCACGGACTAGCGGGATAAGGGTACGGGGGCAGTTCTTC. As protein: CASSPRTSGIRVRGQFF.

The table lists this clone with a count of one. The chain joins TRBV9 to TRBJ1-2; unclear D gene. Looked up from germline, CDR1 is SGDLS and CDR2 is YYNGEE. The V end was cut by 4 bases, the J end by 0 bases, with 22 bases between. The CDR3 loop spans 18 amino acids. Written as DNA, the CDR3 is TGTGCCAGCAGCCCCACCCGCCGGTGGGAGACAACTAACTATGGCTACACCTTC. It codes for CASSPTRRWETTNYGYTF. Full variable domain (remainder filled in from reference TRBV9 and TRBJ1-2): DSGVTQTPKHLITATGQRVTLRCSPRSGDLSVYWYQQSLDQGLQFLIQYYNGEERAKGNILERFSAQQFPDLHSELNLSSLELGDSALYFCASSPTRRWETTNYGYTFGSGTRLTVV.